The 4 T cell receptor beta chains presented below share a single source sample, sequenced in a study of blood T cell repertoires in COVID-19 (dated by TCRdb to about 2020). Libraries were made using the immunoSEQ multiplex PCR assay. TCRdb stores this immuneACCESS table with in-frame sequences only. Part of the clones is absent; in the studies checked, under half of the shortfall reflects unresolved V genes, and no reason is known for the rest. Counted in this sample were a few hundred thousand clones; under 90% of them appeared once. The ten most abundant clones make up around 2% of the sample. The sample comprised peripheral blood. Receptor source: a man aged 45-65 years with acute or convalescent COVID-19.

The chain joins TRBV7-9 to TRBJ2-1; 9 positions match TRBD2. Germline values: CDR1 SEHNR, CDR2 FQNEAQ (reference sequence). This CDR3 has 16 amino acids. Unmatched junction bases numbered 8, after V lost 1 base and J lost 7 bases. The CDR3 sequence: CASSLGGGALENEQFF. CDR3 in DNA: TGTGCCAGCAGCTTAGGCGGGGGGGCCCTTGAGAATGAGCAGTTCTTC.

The chain is built from TRBV14 and TRBJ2-7; TRBD1 is a possible D gene (6 bases). The CDR3 consists of 14 residues. With 4 bases removed from V and 5 bases from J, the gap between germline ends came to 15 bases. Looked up from germline, CDR1 is SGHDN and CDR2 is FVKESK. The CDR3 loop is CASSPQGRFNEQYF. The CDR3 coding sequence is TGTGCCAGCAGCCCGCAGGGGAGATTCAACGAGCAGTACTTC.

The chain's CDR3 is CASSQGTTYGYTF. For the CDR3, the DNA is TGTGCCAGCAGCCAAGGGACTACGTATGGCTACACCTTC. This chain uses TRBV6-5 with TRBJ1-2; possibly TRBD1 for D (5 bases). The length of the CDR3 is 13 residues. Germline CDR1 MNHEY, CDR2 SVGAGI. Between the trimmed V and J ends, which lost 6 bases and 5 bases, there was a span of 13 bases.

The genes are TRBV3-1 (or the pseudogene TRBV3-2) and TRBJ1-4, with D maybe TRBD1 (5 bases). The CDR3 covers 17 residues. CDR1 and CDR2 (germline): LGHDT, YNNKEL (reference sequence). V was pared by 4 bases and J by 4 bases, with 19 bases between. The CDR3 coding sequence is TGTGCCAGCAGCCCCCTCGGGGGGACGCTAGTTAATGAAAAACTGTTTTTT. Translation: CASSPLGGTLVNEKLFF.